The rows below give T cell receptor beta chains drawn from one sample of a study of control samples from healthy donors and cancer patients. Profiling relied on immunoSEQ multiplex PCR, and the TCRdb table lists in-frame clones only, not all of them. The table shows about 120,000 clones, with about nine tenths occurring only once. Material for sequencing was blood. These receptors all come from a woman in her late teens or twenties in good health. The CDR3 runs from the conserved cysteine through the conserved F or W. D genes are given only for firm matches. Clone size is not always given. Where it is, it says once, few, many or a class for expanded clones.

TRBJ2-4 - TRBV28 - CASSTTGLGKNIQYF TGTGCCAGCAGCACAACAGGGCTCGGCAAAAACATTCAGTACTTC
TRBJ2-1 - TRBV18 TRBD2 CASSTGAGGSYNEQFF TGTGCCAGCTCAACCGGAGCGGGAGGGTCCTACAATGAGCAGTTCTTC
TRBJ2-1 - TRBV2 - CASTGHPSSYNEQFF TGTGCCAGCACAGGGCACCCGAGCTCCTACAATGAGCAGTTCTTC
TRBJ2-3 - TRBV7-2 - CASSLGGGPDTQYF TGTGCCAGCAGCTTAGGAGGGGGGCCCGATACGCAGTATTTT
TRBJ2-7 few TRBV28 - CASSSGRDYEQYF TGTGCCAGCAGTTCGGGCCGAGACTACGAGCAGTACTTC
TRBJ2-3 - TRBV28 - CASSFGLGSDTQYF TGTGCCAGCAGTTTTGGGCTAGGAAGTGATACGCAGTATTTT
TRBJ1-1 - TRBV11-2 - CASSLGQSMNTEAFF TGTGCCAGCAGCTTAGGACAATCAATGAACACTGAAGCTTTCTTT
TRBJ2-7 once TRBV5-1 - CASSSAASSTYEQYF TGCGCCAGCAGCTCAGCTGCGAGTAGTACCTACGAGCAGTACTTC
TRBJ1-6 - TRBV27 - CASSLSVFSSYGVLFHNSPLHF TGTGCCAGCAGTTTATCGGTTTTTTCATCGTACGGGGTTTTATTCCATAATTCACCCCTCCACTTT
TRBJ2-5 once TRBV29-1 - CSVLSGETQYF TGCAGCGTTCTTTCAGGGGAGACCCAGTACTTC
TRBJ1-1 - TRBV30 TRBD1 CAWSPIRGQAFF TGTGCCTGGAGCCCGATCAGGGGGCAAGCTTTCTTT
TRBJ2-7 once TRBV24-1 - CAIEAQEGGYDRPSSYEQYF TGTGCCATCGAGGCCCAGGAGGGAGGGTACGACAGGCCTAGCTCCTACGAGCAGTACTTC
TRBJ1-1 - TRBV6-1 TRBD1 CASSEASTGGYTEAFF TGTGCCAGCAGTGAAGCGTCGACAGGGGGATACACTGAAGCTTTCTTT
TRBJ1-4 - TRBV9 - CASSVQGSPNEKLFF TGTGCCAGCAGCGTACAGGGTTCGCCTAATGAAAAACTGTTTTTT
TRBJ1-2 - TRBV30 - CAWSITGNYGYTF TGTGCCTGGAGTATTACAGGGAACTATGGCTACACCTTC
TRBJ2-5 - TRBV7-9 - CASSLVLGETQYF TGTGCCAGCAGCTTAGTACTCGGGGAGACCCAGTACTTC
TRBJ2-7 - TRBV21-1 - CASSPRDKSYEQYF TGTGCCAGCAGCCCCCGGGACAAATCCTACGAGCAGTACTTC
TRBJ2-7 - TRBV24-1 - CATSVPGLVSSYEQYF TGTGCCACCAGTGTCCCGGGCCTCGTAAGCTCCTACGAGCAGTACTTC
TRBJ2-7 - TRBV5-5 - CASSLGQQRSYEQYF TGTGCCAGCAGCTTGGGACAACAAAGGTCCTACGAGCAGTACTTC
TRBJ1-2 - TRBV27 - CASRRGHRYGYTF TGTGCCAGCCGCCGTGGACACCGATATGGCTACACCTTC
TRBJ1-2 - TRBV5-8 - CASSLSRIGQTPNYGYTF TGTGCCAGCAGCTTGTCCAGGATAGGACAGACTCCTAACTATGGCTACACCTTC
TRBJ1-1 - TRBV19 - CAVGGDVIDTEAFF TGTGCCGTCGGAGGGGACGTAATCGACACTGAAGCTTTCTTT
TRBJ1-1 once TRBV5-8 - CASSLLGRDEAFF TGTGCCAGCAGCTTGCTGGGGAGGGATGAAGCTTTCTTT
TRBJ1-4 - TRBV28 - CASSQIERTNEKLFF TGTGCCAGCAGTCAAATTGAGAGGACTAATGAAAAACTGTTTTTT
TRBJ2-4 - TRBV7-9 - CASSLEGQNIQYF TGTGCCAGCAGCTTAGAGGGCCAAAACATTCAGTACTTC
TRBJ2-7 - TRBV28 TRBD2 CASSLPLAGAYEQYF TGTGCCAGCAGTTTACCTCTAGCGGGCGCCTACGAGCAGTACTTC
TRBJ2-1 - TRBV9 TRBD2 CASSVSGTSGEQFF TGTGCCAGCAGCGTTTCCGGGACTAGCGGGGAGCAGTTCTTC
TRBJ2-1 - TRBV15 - CATSRGKGLFNEQFF TGTGCCACCAGCAGAGGCAAGGGACTCTTCAATGAGCAGTTCTTC
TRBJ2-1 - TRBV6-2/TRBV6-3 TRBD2 CASSYSTSGRSSYNEQFF TGTGCCAGCAGTTACTCGACTAGCGGGAGAAGCTCCTACAATGAGCAGTTCTTC
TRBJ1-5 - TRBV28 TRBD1 CASSFTGGNQPQHF TGTGCCAGCAGTTTTACAGGGGGGAATCAGCCCCAGCATTTT
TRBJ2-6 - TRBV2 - CASTAGNSGANVLTF TGTGCCAGCACCGCGGGGAACTCTGGGGCCAACGTCCTGACTTTC
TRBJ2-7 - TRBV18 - CASSPSSALREQYF TGTGCCAGCTCACCATCATCGGCACTACGGGAGCAGTACTTC
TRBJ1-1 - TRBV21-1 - CASSKGGQLNTEAFF TGTGCCAGCAGCAAAGGGGGACAGTTGAACACTGAAGCTTTCTTT
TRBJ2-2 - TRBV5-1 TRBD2 CASSTSGGAAVPPGELFF TGCGCCAGCAGCACTAGCGGGGGGGCCGCGGTCCCACCCGGGGAGCTGTTTTTT
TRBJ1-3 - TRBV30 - CAWSGIGSGNTIYF TGTGCCTGGAGTGGAATAGGATCTGGAAACACCATATATTTT
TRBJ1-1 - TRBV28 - CASSFGQKREAFF TGTGCCAGCAGTTTTGGGCAGAAGCGTGAAGCTTTCTTT